This T cell receptor (beta chain) derives from a study of response to subunit inactivated influenza vaccine. General study results and limits: Authors suggested each seasonal influenza vaccination recruits few new T cells.

This clonotype was picked up a small number of times. Its specificity is not known. TCRdb recomputed calls from the RT-PCR reads with MiXCR, one row per CDR3 protein. This sample has under 200,000 distinct CDR3 sequences, with 11% found just once. Per the germline V gene, CDR1 is SGHRS and CDR2 is YFSETQ. The V gene end was trimmed by 0 bases and the J gene end by 10 bases; junction bases not matched to a gene: 5. The CDR3 length is 14 residues. The chain uses TRBV5-1 and TRBJ2-3; 10 positions match TRBD1. The receptor was derived from a man aged 45-65 years who received an inactivated influenza vaccine. This material consisted of non-naive T cells sorted from PBMCs, taken 40 to 50 days after vaccination. CDR3 sequence: CASSLEYGTGAQYF. CDR3 in DNA: TGCGCCAGCAGCTTGGAGTACGGGACAGGGGCGCAGTATTTT.